This T cell receptor (beta chain) was obtained from a study of T cells in Graves' hyperthyroidism and ophthalmopathy. Trimming took 5 bases from V and 7 from J, leaving 9 bases between them. CDR1 DFQATT and CDR2 SNEGSKA come from the germline V gene (reference sequence). The CDR3 length is 10 residues. This clonotype was recorded a few times. Amplification yielded TCR beta CDR3 regions, with RNA transcripts as the source. First-round RT-PCR of the TCR CDR3 relied on the HTBI primer set. TCRdb passed the multiplex PCR reads through MiXCR, listing each CDR3 protein once. The sample shows under 350,000 distinct CDR3 sequences, around 15% of them seen only once.

The chain employs TRBV20-1 and TRBJ2-7; tentatively, D is TRBD2 (5 bases). The sample consisted of blood. The TCR was taken from a middle-aged woman with Graves' ophthalmopathy. The CDR3 region is CSAGRLEQYF. The CDR3 DNA reads TGCAGTGCTGGGAGACTTGAGCAGTACTTC.